The clone carrying this T cell receptor (beta chain) was counted at least ten times. The data derive from a study of blood T cell repertoires in COVID-19. Study as a whole: The cDNA or gDNA used as material had been derived from T cells, B-cell-depleted T cells, or PBMCs.

Per the authors' pipeline: Estimates of nucleated cell counts were drawn from the amplification of reference gene primers. TCRdb's table, derived via immunoSEQ multiplex PCR, lists solely in-frame clones and lacks some. V, J and clone size are those of that table, while D and trimming were read from the DNA. The sample has under 250,000 clones, around 92% seen once. The TCR comes from a woman in her twenties or thirties with acute COVID-19. The sample taken for sequencing was PBMCs or T cells enriched from blood (not recorded which).

The CDR3, as DNA: TGCGCCAGCAGCTTGGTGACAGGGGGCGATCAGCCCCAGCATTTT. This sequence encodes CASSLVTGGDQPQHF. V usage is TRBV5-1 and J usage is TRBJ1-5; 10 bases map to TRBD1. Germline values: CDR1 SGHRS, CDR2 YFSETQ. CDR3 length: 15 residues. Trimming took 0 bases from V and 5 from J; bases not matched to a gene: 2.